A single sample is the source of the 16 T cell receptor beta chains below, sequenced in a study of cytomegalovirus exposure and HLA in healthy donors. PCR was performed using 60 Vbeta and 13 Jbeta primers. The protocol was immunoSEQ multiplex PCR, while the TCRdb copy is restricted to in-frame clones and leaves out a portion. The profile shows roughly 140,000 clones, about 60% of them singletons. The sequenced sample was PBMCs. The receptors were gathered from an older woman in good health and CMV-seropositive.

This clone showed up just a few times. This rearrangement joins TRBV2 to TRBJ1-5; possible D gene TRBD1, 6 bases. This CDR3 has 13 amino acids. Germline values: CDR1 SNHLY, CDR2 FYNNEI. Trimming took 11 bases from V and 3 from J, leaving 14 bases between them. This CDR3 reads CAGAGTLNQPQHF. The CDR3 region has the DNA TGTGCCGGGGCCGGGACACTCAATCAGCCCCAGCATTTT. The full variable domain, its missing parts supplied by reference TRBV2 and TRBJ1-5, is EPEVTQTPSHQVTQMGQEVILRCVPISNHLYFYWYRQILGQKVEFLVSFYNNEISEKSEIFDDQFSVERPDGSNFTLKIRSTKLEDSAMYFCAGAGTLNQPQHFGDGTRLSIL.

The chain recombines TRBV12-5 with TRBJ1-1; 10 bases line up with TRBD1. The CDR3 spans 16 residues. Germline V gene sequence: CDR1 LGHNT, CDR2 FRNRAP. Trimming at V came to 3 bases and at J to 1 base, leaving 5 bases not matched to a gene. Here the CDR3 DNA reads TGTGCTAGTGGTTTCCAGACAGGGGGCCGGAACACTGAAGCTTTCTTT. Translation gives CASGFQTGGRNTEAFF.

The CDR3 nucleotides read TGCGCCAGCAGCTTGGAGGGTAGCGTGATCTCCTACGAGCAGTACTTC. As protein: CASSLEGSVISYEQYF. The rearrangement uses TRBV5-1 and TRBJ2-5; TRBD2 is a possible D gene (5 bases). The J call may be faulty, since TRBJ2-7 better matches the DNA end. Germline-derived CDR1 and CDR2 are SGHRS and YFSETQ. This CDR3 comprises 16 residues.

The J gene is TRBJ2-1, the V gene TRBV28, with 8 bases lining up with TRBD2. Germline V CDR1 and CDR2: MDHEN, SYDVKM. Trimming removed 6 bases from V and 4 bases from J; junction bases left unmatched: 14. The CDR3 is 17 residues long. The CDR3 DNA reads TGTGCCAGCAGATCCCTCCCTTCCGGGAGGGGATACAATGAGCAGTTCTTC. This sequence encodes CASRSLPSGRGYNEQFF.

The chain combines TRBV7-2 with TRBJ2-1, with 10 bases aligning to TRBD2. Germline assignment: CDR1 SGHTA and CDR2 FQGNSA. CDR3 size: 15 residues. V shed 7 bases, J shed 3 bases, and the junction held 6 bases outside the gene matches. The chain's CDR3 is CASNWVAGGYNEQFF. The CDR3 DNA is TGTGCCAGCAACTGGGTAGCGGGAGGCTACAATGAGCAGTTCTTC.

This clone was observed a handful of times. V usage is TRBV5-1 and J usage is TRBJ1-2; TRBD1 matches 7 bases. The CDR3 has 15 amino acids. V lost 4 bases, J lost 5 bases, and 11 bases stayed unmatched. Per germline, CDR1 SGHRS and CDR2 YFSETQ. The CDR3 spells CASSDLTGTVYGYTF. The DNA for the CDR3 is TGCGCCAGCAGCGACCTGACCGGGACAGTATATGGCTACACCTTC.

This chain joins TRBV9 and TRBJ2-1; D is unclear. This CDR3 is built from 15 residues. V gave up 0 bases and J gave up 4 bases, with 11 bases separating them. Per the germline V gene, CDR1 is SGDLS and CDR2 is YYNGEE. The CDR3 protein is CASSVEMADYNEQFF. In DNA, the CDR3 is TGTGCCAGCAGCGTAGAAATGGCGGATTACAATGAGCAGTTCTTC.

As for this clone: Other DNA sequences within the sample encode an identical CDR3. CDR3 region: CASSFRGNYEQYF. The CDR3 region has the DNA TGTGCCAGCAGTTTCAGGGGAAACTACGAGCAGTACTTC. This chain uses TRBV27 with TRBJ2-7; maybe TRBD1 (6 bases). The CDR3 is made up of 13 amino acids. Germline loops: CDR1 MNHEY, CDR2 SMNVEV (reference sequence). V lost 3 bases and J 3 bases, leaving 9 bases between the germline ends.

As to this clone: One end of the junction fails to match germline, which may point to a read error. The chain links TRBV7-9 to TRBJ2-5; unclear D gene. The germline gives CDR1 SEHNR, CDR2 FQNEAQ (reference sequence). This CDR3 spans 13 amino acids. CDR3 nucleotides: TGTACCAGCAGCTCCCCGTACCAAGAGACCCAGTACTTC. This translates into CTSSSPYQETQYF. Full variable domain (outside the CDR3, taken from reference TRBV7-9 and TRBJ2-5): DTGVSQNPRHKITKRGQNVTFRCDPISEHNRLYWYRQTLGQGPEFLTYFQNEAQLEKSRLLSDRFSAERPKGSFSTLEIQRTEQGDSAMYLCTSSSPYQETQYFGPGTRLLVL.

The rearrangement links TRBV5-1 to TRBJ2-3; 10 nucleotides line up with TRBD2. V was clipped by 4 bases and J by 4 bases; unmatched bases: 12. Germline V lookup: CDR1 SGHRS, CDR2 YFSETQ. CDR3 size: 17 residues. CDR3 DNA sequence: TGCGCCAGCAGCCTCGAGGCTAGCGGGAGTGGGGCAGATACGCAGTATTTT. Amino acids: CASSLEASGSGADTQYF. Together with reference TRBV5-1 and TRBJ2-3, the CDR3 gives the full variable domain: KAGVTQTPRYLIKTRGQQVTLSCSPISGHRSVSWYQQTPGQGLQFLFEYFSETQRNKGNFPGRFSGRQFSNSRSEMNVSTLELGDSALYLCASSLEASGSGADTQYFGPGTRLTVL.

This chain uses TRBV7-9 with TRBJ2-5; 8 nucleotides agree with TRBD1. Trimming removed 5 bases from V and 5 bases from J; junction bases left unmatched: 10. The CDR3 totals 15 residues. Germline V gives CDR1 SEHNR, CDR2 FQNEAQ (reference sequence). CDR3: CASSTPSDRVETQYF. The DNA for the CDR3 is TGTGCCAGCAGCACACCCTCGGACAGGGTGGAGACCCAGTACTTC.

The chain couples TRBV10-3 to TRBJ2-7; D is unresolved. This CDR3 contains 15 residues. V lost 3 bases, J lost 2 bases, and 14 bases lay in between. Germline CDR1 and CDR2: ENHRY and SYGVKD. CDR3 residues: CAISDSNARTYEQYF. The CDR3 DNA follows: TGTGCCATCAGTGACTCAAATGCGAGGACCTACGAGCAGTACTTC.

The CDR3 sequence: CASSFTPEGNIQYF. The CDR3 DNA is TGCGCCAGCAGCTTCACCCCTGAGGGAAACATTCAGTACTTC. V is TRBV5-1 and J is TRBJ2-4; TRBD2 might be the D (5 bases). The CDR3 loop spans 14 amino acids. Germline CDR1 and CDR2: SGHRS and YFSETQ. With 2 bases removed from V and 6 bases from J, the gap between germline ends came to 12 bases. The whole variable domain, filled in from reference TRBV5-1 and TRBJ2-4, reads KAGVTQTPRYLIKTRGQQVTLSCSPISGHRSVSWYQQTPGQGLQFLFEYFSETQRNKGNFPGRFSGRQFSNSRSEMNVSTLELGDSALYLCASSFTPEGNIQYFGAGTRLSVL.

This clone was picked up a small number of times. The V gene is TRBV5-6, the J gene TRBJ1-2; D perhaps matches TRBD1 (6 bases). The ends were cut back, 5 bases at V and 6 bases at J, with 14 bases in the middle. The CDR3 contains 13 residues. Germline values: CDR1 SGHDT, CDR2 YYEEEE. The CDR3 spells CASRDSQGDGYTF. The CDR3 coding sequence is TGTGCCAGCAGGGACAGCCAAGGAGATGGCTACACCTTC.

This clone turned up a few times. The chain is built from TRBV4-3 and TRBJ1-1, with 7 bases that match TRBD1. V was clipped by 1 base and J by 4 bases; unmatched bases: 9. CDR3 size: 16 residues. CDR1 and CDR2 (germline): LGHNA, YSLEER. The CDR3 region has the DNA TGCGCCAGCAGCCAAGTCTTGACAGGGCAGGGCACTGAAGCTTTCTTT. It yields the protein CASSQVLTGQGTEAFF.

The sample holds a few counts of this clone. This chain uses TRBV19 with TRBJ2-7; D might be TRBD2 (5 bases). Germline values: CDR1 LNHDA, CDR2 SQIVND (reference sequence). Trimming removed 0 bases from V and 7 bases from J, with 10 bases in between. The CDR3 is made up of 13 amino acids. CDR3 sequence (DNA): TGTGCCAGTAGTATAGATGGAGGTCGAGAGCAGTACTTC. As protein: CASSIDGGREQYF.